What follows describes a single TCR beta chain. Its antigen is unknown. No quality values exist for individual bases; no much larger clone is one base distant. The protocol used for the library was the immunoSEQ multiplex PCR assay. For the multiplex PCR, a mixture combining 60 forward primers for TCR Vbeta segments and 13 reverse primers for TCR Jbeta segments was used. A multiplex PCR assay on genomic DNA amplified the CDR3 region of rearranged TCR beta genes. The amplified TCR beta libraries were sequenced on the Illumina HiSeq System as 87-base-pair reads. On the study's bioinformatics: A later analysis counted tens of millions of unique TCR beta chains across the 650 to 700 repertoires, and about 10 million of these chains were shared by at least two donors. A nearest-neighbor algorithm error-corrected the raw reads and collapsed the reads into unique sequences, merging closely related sequences to remove PCR and sequencing errors. Alignment of CDR3 sequences to IMGT reference sequences was used to assign V, D and J gene segments. Each retained sequence needed at least a six-nucleotide match to both a V gene segment and a J gene segment. A rearrangement was called productive if the CDR3 had no stop codons and remained in frame with V and J, and every other rearrangement was called non-productive. CDR3 was defined according to IMGT convention as the region running from the second conserved V-encoded cysteine to the conserved J-encoded phenylalanine. The earlier analysis of more than 450 of the donors excluded sequences that lacked an unambiguous match to a single V gene segment. In an earlier analysis of about 590 of the donors, a V segment was called functional when productive rearrangements were above 56.7%, and segregating when the standard deviation between donors exceeded 5%. To diagnose cytomegalovirus status from the catalog of TCR beta chain sequences, a statistical classification framework was built. A later analysis assigned V and J genes by comparing TCR nucleotide sequences with IMGT/GENE-DB human TR gene sequences. The TCRdist pipeline was used in a later analysis to assign CDR3 sequences and most-parsimonious VDJ recombination scenarios. In a later analysis, every TCR beta chain was defined by the combination of its CDR3 amino acid sequence and its V-gene family, and reads without a unique V-gene family were dropped. To address suspected cross-contamination and a sequencing artifact, a later analysis removed 550 to 750 highly shared, low-generation-probability nucleotide sequences. In a later analysis, a clonal expansion index was calculated for each public chain from normalized within-repertoire ranks of inferred template counts. A later analysis computed generation probabilities with a VDJ recombination model fitted to out-of-frame rearrangements, and checked the results against IGoR. In a later analysis, TCR-TCR, TCR-HLA and TCR-CMV co-occurrence was scored with hypergeometric tests, and a repertoire-size bias correction was applied to TCR pairs. To estimate false discovery rates, a later analysis permuted the HLA or CMV assignments 20 times. In a later analysis, co-occurring TCRs were grouped with DBSCAN, and TCRdist sequence similarity was added when clustering was performed within HLA-allele-positive subsets. Repertoires with fewer than 30,000 or more than 120,000 public chains, plus five repertoires with anomalous nucleotide sharing, were excluded from co-occurrence clustering. TCRdb provides this immuneACCESS table in a form limited to in-frame rearrangements. Some clones are lacking; in checked studies, under half of them reflect an unresolved V gene, and why the rest are absent is not known. V, J and clone size reflect that table, while D and trimming were determined from the DNA. The sample table holds fewer than 70,000 clones, of which 74% were seen once. The top ten clones comprise roughly 11% of the sample.

CDR1 is given as LNHNV and CDR2 as YYDKDF, both from the germline V gene (reference sequence). The CDR3 numbers 16 residues from cysteine through phenylalanine. The CDR3 DNA has 48 bases and is translated from base 1. Clipping removes 2 bases from V and 6 bases from J, with 8 as the unmatched junction base count. The data belong to a study of cytomegalovirus exposure and HLA in healthy donors (dated by TCRdb to the late 2010s). Study-level background: In an earlier analysis of roughly 590 of the donors, 276 Gb of sequence data and 90 million to 120 million unique TCR beta sequences from roughly 200 million T cells were reported. To study patterns of TCR occurrence, a later analysis re-analyzed previously published TCR beta repertoires from 700 or so donors and added high-resolution HLA genotyping. A later genetic analysis used genome-wide SNP genotypes for about 60% of the roughly 700 donors, treating that subset as a discovery cohort. Along with the roughly 670-subject first cohort, a separate validation cohort of over 90 different subjects was used. The later analysis used no new phenotypic data to find candidate immune exposures, relying instead on TCR beta sequences and their occurrence across donors. The study used immunosequencing to profile the T cell repertoires of several hundred subjects and linked those repertoires to cytomegalovirus serostatus. Typing coverage differed by locus: A, B, C, DRB1 and DQB1 were typed in roughly 620-640 donors, DQA1 in 500 to 550, DPA1 in 600 to 610, and DPB1 in 450 to 480. Donor age, sex, ethnicity and CMV serostatus were compiled together with the repertoire data. All discovery cohort repertoires had been generated on a single sequencing platform. The aim of the study was to test whether cataloging public T cell receptors could identify signatures of past pathogen exposure. On average, over 200,000 unique TCR beta nucleotide sequences were sequenced per donor among a few hundred genotyped donors of the cohort, with roughly 20% of those sequences being non-productive. To decide whether each TCR beta V gene segment behaved as functional or pseudogenic, an earlier analysis of over 500 of the donors relied on high-throughput TCR beta sequencing. HLA typing covered class I and class II loci at four-digit resolution. The genetic ancestry cluster associated with self-reported Caucasian donors included over 65% of the 300 to 450 genotyped donors. To predict cytomegalovirus infection status, the study combined high-throughput TCR immunosequencing, statistical association of individual TCRs with disease status, and machine learning. About 5 DR-DQ haplotypes were handled as single units for association and clustering, since linkage in the cohort was strong. Roughly 300 gigabases of sequencing data and 91 million or so unique TCR sequences made up an early release that covered 500 to 700 HLA-typed donors. The paper as a whole reports these results and caveats: Approximately 18 rarely observed V segments, including chromosome 9 orphons, were excluded from the earlier analysis of a few hundred of the donors because counts were too low. In an earlier analysis of 587 of the donors, most TCR beta V segments appeared in productive rearrangements about 87% or about 30% of the time, broadly matching IMGT annotations. In a later genetic analysis, a missense DCLRE1C variant was associated with V-gene and J-gene trimming of TCR beta chains, and the association was replicated in an independent cohort. Three of the identified cytomegalovirus-associated TCR beta chains were confirmed in vitro to be specific for cytomegalovirus antigens. Assigning TCR associations to individual alleles was difficult when HLA alleles, especially DR and DQ, strongly co-occurred. In a later genetic analysis, fewer N-insertions in productive TCRs were reported among donors in an Asian-associated ancestry cluster than the roughly 700-donor mean. The classifier was reported to diagnose cytomegalovirus status with high specificity and sensitivity in both the original cohort and the validation cohort. In a later analysis, some 18,000 TCR beta sequences were associated with specific HLA alleles at a false discovery rate of 0.05. A further reported finding was that TCR beta sequences accurately predicted the HLA-A and HLA-B alleles for most subjects in the first cohort. HLA typing was unavailable for some donors at each locus, so association tests used only the typed subset. A later analysis found that TCR association rates varied across HLA loci, with DRB1 alleles showing the most associated TCRs and HLA-C alleles the fewest. According to a later analysis, parvovirus B19, influenza, CMV and Epstein-Barr virus appeared linked to several top co-occurrence clusters. Roughly uniform sequencing depth across donors was assumed in presence/absence analyses, although this assumption may not hold. A total of roughly 160 TCR beta chains were listed by the study as associated with cytomegalovirus. According to the authors, the approach could potentially be generalized to other disease states and immunological phenotypes. Correlated functional status among segregating V segments might be attributable to linkage disequilibrium, but an unknown experimental factor could not be ruled out. Immune exposure information for the cohort was limited to CMV serostatus. Some IMGT-functional V segments, including TRBV6-2 and TRBV6-3, could not be told apart with the 87-base-pair reads, so those segments were excluded. A group of highly shared sequence variants was considered likely to be a technical artifact of the sequencing pipeline. Most TCR sequences were observed very rarely across donors, whereas some public TCRs were present in many individuals. In a later analysis, HLA-associated TCR beta chains were found to be more clonally expanded and to have lower generation probabilities than equally common non-associated chains. In a later analysis, most CMV-associated TCR beta chains were found to appear HLA-restricted, with HLA associations seemingly driven largely by CMV exposure. This cohort had only TCR beta chains sequenced, and the lack of alpha or paired-chain data limited which features could be detected.

The cohort comprised around 700 healthy bone marrow donors. At the time of sampling, every cohort member was nominally healthy, though immune exposures that went unrecorded were likely present. The donor was CMV seropositive and belonged to the group of over 250 seropositive cohort members. A peripheral blood sample was provided by each donor, and peripheral blood mononuclear cells were used for TCR beta sequencing. Genomic DNA extraction from the blood cell samples was performed with the Qiagen DNeasy Blood Extraction Kit. The sample consisted of PBMCs. The rearrangement joined TRBV15 to TRBJ1-5, with TRBD1 matching 9 junction bases. The TCR originated in a woman between 55 and 75 years old in good health and CMV-seropositive. The DNA sequence is given as TGTGCCACCAGCAGACTAACCGGGACAGGGTTTCAGCCCCAGCATTTT. This is translated as CATSRLTGTGFQPQHF.